The rows below give T cell receptor beta chains drawn from one sample of a study of T cell changes during pregnancy in multiple sclerosis. Data came from immunoSEQ multiplex PCR; TCRdb stores just in-frame clones and leaves some out. This table holds around 39,000 clones, about 91% found once. This specimen was CD4+ T cells from peripheral blood mononuclear cells, taken in the third trimester of pregnancy. The source is a female donor in good health, enrolled as a control in a pregnancy study. CDR3s include the opening cysteine and the closing phenylalanine or tryptophan. A D gene is named only where the DNA matches it firmly. A row's size may be missing; if present it is once, few, many or a size class.

v_call,clone_size,d_call,j_call,cdr3_aa,cdr3_nt
TRBV6-1,once,NA,TRBJ1-1,CASSARLDTEAFF,TGTGCCAGCAGTGCGCGCTTAGACACTGAAGCTTTCTTT
TRBV7-8,NA,NA,TRBJ1-5,CASSFGQGTVQHF,TGTGCCAGCAGCTTTGGTCAGGGGACGGTCCAGCATTTT
TRBV5-6,NA,NA,TRBJ1-3,CASSLGGRSGNTIYF,TGTGCCAGCAGCTTGGGGGGCCGCTCTGGAAACACCATATATTTT
TRBV30,NA,TRBD1,TRBJ2-5,CSTRQGEGETQYF,TGCTCTACCCGACAGGGGGAAGGAGAGACCCAGTACTTC
TRBV5-8,NA,TRBD1,TRBJ2-6,CASSPPPDRSGANVLTF,TGTGCCAGCAGCCCCCCCCCGGACAGGTCTGGGGCCAACGTCCTGACTTTC
TRBV28,NA,NA,TRBJ1-2,CASNFLVGGGYTF,TGTGCCAGCAATTTCTTGGTCGGCGGCGGCTACACCTTC
TRBV7-3,NA,NA,TRBJ2-1,CASSLLDGEYNEQFF,TGTGCCAGCAGTCTACTAGACGGGGAATACAATGAGCAGTTCTTC
TRBV7-9,NA,NA,TRBJ2-5,CASSLAGGETQYF,TGTGCCAGCAGCTTAGCCGGGGGAGAGACCCAGTACTTC
TRBV4-1,NA,NA,TRBJ1-4,CASSLLEGEKLFF,TGCGCCAGCAGCCTGCTTGAGGGTGAAAAACTGTTTTTT
TRBV18,NA,NA,TRBJ1-5,CASSPRQGHNQPQHF,TGTGCCAGCTCACCCCGGCAGGGTCACAATCAGCCCCAGCATTTT
TRBV5-5,NA,TRBD2,TRBJ2-3,CASGGGGALRTDTQYF,TGTGCCAGCGGCGGCGGGGGGGCCCTCCGCACAGATACGCAGTATTTT
TRBV7-9,NA,NA,TRBJ2-5,CASSLGGKTQYF,TGTGCCAGCAGCTTAGGAGGAAAGACCCAGTACTTC
TRBV7-9,NA,NA,TRBJ2-7,CASSLRGEQYF,TGTGCCAGCAGCTTAAGGGGAGAGCAGTACTTC
TRBV5-1,NA,TRBD1,TRBJ1-6,CASSLFPVGQGSPLHF,TGCGCCAGCAGCTTGTTCCCTGTGGGACAGGGGTCACCCCTCCACTTT
TRBV15,NA,TRBD1,TRBJ1-4,CATSRAPGGREKLFF,TGTGCCACCAGCAGAGCTCCAGGGGGACGGGAAAAACTGTTTTTT
TRBV7-6,once,NA,TRBJ2-5,CASSPLGHPGETQYF,TGTGCCAGCAGCCCGTTGGGACACCCGGGGGAGACCCAGTACTTC
TRBV27,NA,TRBD1,TRBJ1-2,CASSPGQGNYGYTF,TGTGCCAGCAGCCCGGGACAGGGGAACTATGGCTACACCTTC
TRBV19,NA,NA,TRBJ1-1,CASSTYRALNTEAFF,TGTGCCAGTAGTACTTACAGGGCCCTGAACACTGAAGCTTTCTTT
TRBV7-2,NA,NA,TRBJ2-5,CASSFRGGETQYF,TGTGCCAGCAGTTTTCGGGGTGGAGAGACCCAGTACTTC
TRBV7-2,NA,TRBD2,TRBJ2-1,CASSLAGPSGGNEQFF,TGTGCCAGCAGCTTAGCAGGCCCGAGCGGGGGCAATGAGCAGTTCTTC
TRBV7-2,NA,NA,TRBJ1-6,CASSPPNGGLGNSPLHF,TGTGCCAGCAGCCCACCTAACGGGGGGCTGGGAAATTCACCCCTCCACTTT
TRBV18,NA,NA,TRBJ2-3,CASSTGTDTQYF,TGTGCCAGCTCAACAGGCACAGATACGCAGTATTTT
TRBV18,NA,NA,TRBJ2-3,CASSPGLTDTQYF,TGTGCCAGCTCACCGGGCCTCACAGATACGCAGTATTTT